The 5 T cell receptor beta chains in this list originate from one sample, sequenced in a study of blood T cell repertoires in COVID-19. Repertoires were generated with immunoSEQ multiplex PCR, while TCRdb's copy carries only in-frame clones and drops some. The sample has under 200,000 clones, about 85% seen once; the top ten hold about 0.95%. The sample taken for sequencing was peripheral blood. The receptors were gathered from a man aged 35 to 55 with acute or convalescent COVID-19.

J is TRBJ2-2 and V is TRBV24-1; 11 bases match TRBD2. The ends lost 2 bases at V and 6 bases at J; junction bases unmatched: 10. The CDR3 sequence is 18 residues long. The germline CDR1 and CDR2 sequences are KGHDR and SFDVKD. The CDR3, as DNA: TGTGCCACCAGTGATTCGGGGACTAGCGGTGACGGGGCCGGGGAGCTGTTTTTT. Residues: CATSDSGTSGDGAGELFF.

V is TRBV25-1 and J is TRBJ1-3; perhaps TRBD1 as D (6 bases). V shed 6 bases and J shed 2 bases, with 11 bases lying between them. This CDR3 is built from 14 residues. Germline CDR1 and CDR2: MGHDK and SYGVNS. The DNA of the CDR3 is TGTGCCAGCAGCGGACAGTATACTGGAAACACCATATATTTT. Translated: CASSGQYTGNTIYF.

J is TRBJ2-5 and V is TRBV5-1, with TRBD1 as a possible D gene (5 bases). V dropped 6 bases and J dropped 2 bases, with 23 bases sitting between them. Per germline, CDR1 SGHRS and CDR2 YFSETQ. The CDR3 totals 17 residues. Here the CDR3 reads CASTIQPPPTVQETQYF. CDR3 DNA sequence: TGCGCCAGCACCATCCAACCCCCACCGACAGTTCAAGAGACCCAGTACTTC.

This chain uses TRBV6-6 with TRBJ2-2, with D perhaps matching TRBD2 (5 bases). This CDR3 contains 13 residues. Germline assignment: CDR1 MNHNY and CDR2 SVGAGI (reference sequence). Here the CDR3 DNA reads TGTGCTATCGGGGAGTTCGAGGTCGGGGAGCTGTTTTTT. Translation gives CAIGEFEVGELFF.

Here the CDR3 DNA reads TGTGCCAGCAGCTTGACAGAGAATGAGCAGTTCTTC. As protein: CASSLTENEQFF. The rearrangement links TRBV7-9 to TRBJ2-1, with a tentative D call TRBD1 (5 bases). Germline V gene sequence: CDR1 SEHNR, CDR2 FQNEAQ (reference sequence). The CDR3 runs 12 residues. The V end was cut by 3 bases, the J end by 7 bases, with 7 bases between.